These 27 T cell receptor beta chains share one sample of origin, sequenced in a study of T-cell reconstitution after alpha-beta-depleted transplantation in children. Construction of the TCRbeta library involved unique molecular identifiers. Using its own MiXCR run on the PCR reads, TCRdb lists one record per CDR3 protein. Of roughly 300,000 distinct CDR3 sequences in the sample, roughly 9.5% were seen once. The sample consisted of PBMCs from the stem cell graft donor, taken from the stem cell graft. The origin of the receptors is a human donor who donated a stem cell graft to a child with SCID.

This clonotype was seen repeatedly, ten times or more. This chain uses TRBV3-1 with TRBJ2-2, with D unresolved. Germline assignment: CDR1 LGHDT and CDR2 YNNKEL (reference sequence). The ends were cut back, 1 base at V and 7 bases at J, with 7 bases in the middle. CDR3 length equals 13 residues. Here the CDR3 DNA reads TGTGCCAGCAGCCAAGTAAAGATCGGGGAGCTGTTTTTT. Translated, it gives CASSQVKIGELFF.

The chain carries TRBV12-3 or TRBV12-4 and TRBJ2-7; D ambiguous. V was clipped by 6 bases and J by 2 bases, with 14 bases between them. The CDR3 sequence is 14 residues long. CDR3 coding DNA: TGTGCCAGCAGCACCGACCCGCGGCCCTACGAGCAGTACTTC. It encodes CASSTDPRPYEQYF.

This clonotype appeared many times. The genes are TRBV27 and TRBJ1-3, with D tentatively TRBD1 (5 bases). This CDR3 contains 16 residues. The V gene's germline CDR1 is MNHEY and CDR2 SMNVEV (reference sequence). V lost 5 bases and J 0 bases, leaving 14 bases between the germline ends. The CDR3 nucleotides are TGTGCCAGCAGTCCGCACGACAGAATCTCTGGAAACACCATATATTTT. Protein product: CASSPHDRISGNTIYF.

This clonotype was counted only a few times. This sequence joins TRBV12-3 or TRBV12-4 and TRBJ2-6, with 9 bases aligning to TRBD1. CDR3 length: 17 amino acids. J gave up 1 base and V 6 bases, and 7 bases lay outside the gene matches. Here the CDR3 reads CASRRQGVASGANVLTF. Written as DNA, the CDR3 is TGTGCCAGCAGACGACAGGGGGTTGCTTCTGGGGCCAACGTCCTGACTTTC.

This clonotype was seen only a few times. The chain is built from TRBV5-1 and TRBJ2-2; 11 nucleotides align to TRBD1. Germline V gives CDR1 SGHRS, CDR2 YFSETQ. Germline trimming cut 5 bases from V and 6 bases from J; bases unmatched to any gene: 6. The CDR3 is 15 residues long. This chain's CDR3 is CASRWTGGRAGELFF. The CDR3 DNA follows: TGCGCCAGCAGGTGGACAGGGGGCCGTGCCGGGGAGCTGTTTTTT.

This clonotype was observed a few times. The V gene is TRBV5-1, the J gene TRBJ2-3, with 8 bases that match TRBD2. The CDR3 spans 15 residues. Losses at the gene ends were 3 bases for V and 2 bases for J; bases not matched to a gene: 5. Germline V CDR1 and CDR2: SGHRS, YFSETQ. In nucleotides, the CDR3 is TGCGCCAGCAGCTCAGGGCGGGGGGCCACAGATACGCAGTATTTT. Protein: CASSSGRGATDTQYF.

This clonotype was seen many times. This rearrangement joins TRBV27 to TRBJ2-2; D is unclear. The CDR3 loop spans 13 amino acids. The V and J ends lost 2 bases and 1 base respectively, with 2 bases between them. CDR1 and CDR2 (germline): MNHEY, SMNVEV (reference sequence). CDR3 region: CASSLKNTGELFF. CDR3 DNA sequence: TGTGCCAGCAGTTTAAAGAACACCGGGGAGCTGTTTTTT.

V gene TRBV10-3 combines with J gene TRBJ1-6; a possible D gene is TRBD1 (6 bases). Germline CDR1 reads ENHRY; CDR2 reads SYGVKD. V lost 7 bases, J lost 4 bases, and 11 bases lay in between. The CDR3 totals 14 residues. CDR3 in amino acids: CAITEDRYNSPLHF. CDR3 sequence (DNA): TGTGCCATCACCGAGGACAGATATAATTCACCCCTCCACTTT.

The genes are TRBV7-9 and TRBJ1-1; D is ambiguous. The V gene's germline CDR1 is SEHNR and CDR2 FQNEAQ (reference sequence). Trimming shortened V by 10 bases and J by 2 bases, and 14 bases separated the two germline ends. The CDR3 loop spans 13 amino acids. CDR3 protein: CANTPRVNTEAFF. CDR3 DNA sequence: TGTGCCAACACCCCAAGGGTTAACACTGAAGCTTTCTTT.

This clonotype was counted once. The V and J genes are TRBV6-1 and TRBJ2-6; TRBD1 matches at 7 bases. The CDR3 is made up of 18 amino acids. The V gene's germline CDR1 is MNHNS and CDR2 SASEGT. J was trimmed by 0 bases and V by 5 bases; bases with no gene match: 10. The CDR3 nucleotides are TGTGCCAGCAGTCAGACAGGGCCTCAGAGCTCTGGGGCCAACGTCCTGACTTTC. Its translation is CASSQTGPQSSGANVLTF.

This clonotype was detected ten times or more. This chain links TRBV20-1 with TRBJ1-5; D is uncertain. CDR3 length: 14 amino acids. Trimming stripped 5 bases from V and 0 bases from J, with 11 bases between. Germline V CDR1 and CDR2: DFQATT, SNEGSKA (reference sequence). In DNA form, the CDR3 reads TGCAGTGCTGTCCAAGGTATTAGCAATCAGCCCCAGCATTTT. Its protein is CSAVQGISNQPQHF.

This sequence joins TRBV10-3 and TRBJ1-3; possible D gene TRBD1, 5 bases. The CDR3 runs 13 residues. The germline CDR1 and CDR2 sequences are ENHRY and SYGVKD. The V end was cut by 7 bases, the J end by 3 bases, with 10 bases between. This CDR3 is CAITQGSGNTIYF. CDR3 in DNA: TGTGCCATCACCCAGGGCAGTGGAAACACCATATATTTT.

V usage is TRBV19 and J usage is TRBJ2-2; tentatively, D is TRBD1 (6 bases). Germline V gene sequence: CDR1 LNHDA, CDR2 SQIVND (reference sequence). Trimming took 1 base from V and 5 from J, leaving 14 bases between them. This CDR3 is built from 16 residues. CDR3: CASSIVAGALTGELFF. As DNA, the CDR3 is TGTGCCAGTAGTATAGTTGCAGGGGCTCTAACCGGGGAGCTGTTTTTT.

This clonotype was counted between two and nine times. This chain connects TRBV7-2 to TRBJ2-5; a possible D gene is TRBD1 (6 bases). Germline V gene data show CDR1 as SGHTA and CDR2 as FQGNSA. Between the trimmed V and J ends, which lost 5 bases and 6 bases, there was a span of 10 bases. The CDR3 totals 12 residues. The CDR3 sequence: CASSPQGKTQYF. CDR3 bases: TGTGCCAGCAGCCCCCAGGGGAAGACCCAGTACTTC.

The chain has TRBV6-1 and TRBJ2-3, with a weak D call TRBD2 (5 bases). The CDR3 is 16 amino acids. V shed 6 bases and J shed 3 bases, with 19 bases lying between them. Germline V gene lookup returns CDR1 MNHNS and CDR2 SASEGT. As DNA, the CDR3 is TGTGCCAGCAGAAAAGCGGAGGTGGTTAGGACAGATACGCAGTATTTT. As protein: CASRKAEVVRTDTQYF.

V usage is TRBV4-1 and J usage is TRBJ1-4, with D perhaps TRBD1 (6 bases). CDR3 length: 13 residues. Germline V gives CDR1 MGHRA, CDR2 YSYEKL. The V gene lost 1 base and the J gene lost 7 bases, with 7 bases spanning the gap. Here the CDR3 DNA reads TGCGCCAGCAGCCAAGGGACAGTTGAAAAACTGTTTTTT. Translation: CASSQGTVEKLFF.

This clonotype was counted between two and nine times. J is TRBJ2-1 and V is TRBV4-1, with no clear D. Germline values: CDR1 MGHRA, CDR2 YSYEKL. Between the trimmed V and J ends, which lost 1 base and 6 bases, there was a span of 7 bases. CDR3 length: 13 amino acids. The chain's CDR3 is CASSQALANEQFF. In DNA, the CDR3 is TGCGCCAGCAGCCAAGCGCTGGCCAATGAGCAGTTCTTC.

The chain is built from TRBV21-1 and TRBJ1-3; the table's D gene call, TRBD1, was not cross checked with the DNA. TRBV21-1 is designated a pseudogene. This CDR3 has 12 residues. DNA for the CDR3: TGTGCCAGCAGACAGGGAGTTGACACCATATATTTT. Its protein is CASRQGVDTIYF.

This clonotype turned up a few times. The chain employs TRBV12-3 or TRBV12-4 and TRBJ1-5; D unresolved. Between the trimmed V and J ends, which lost 1 base and 6 bases, there was a span of 4 bases. There are 12 residues in the CDR3. The CDR3 spells CASSLVVQPQHF. The DNA for the CDR3 is TGTGCCAGCAGTTTAGTAGTTCAGCCCCAGCATTTT.

A remark on this clonotype: A single base separates this from a much larger clone, so it may be a read error. Because the CDR3 is missing its conserved closing phenylalanine or tryptophan, this is likely a read error. The chain has TRBV5-8 and TRBJ1-3; D remains ambiguous. This CDR3 is 13 amino acids long. Germline loops: CDR1 SGHTS, CDR2 YDEGEE. Deletions cut 1 base from V and 4 bases from J, with 6 bases between. The chain's CDR3 is CASSLLSGNTIYL. The CDR3 nucleotides are TGTGCCAGCAGCTTGTTGTCGGGAAACACCATATATCTT.

Many counts were recorded for this clonotype. This sequence joins TRBV18 and TRBJ1-1, with no clear D. The V gene's germline CDR1 is KGHSH and CDR2 LQKENI. Trimming cost V 5 bases and J 6 bases, with 13 bases left between them. This CDR3 region has 13 residues. CDR3 amino acids: CASSTDQVAEAFF. CDR3 sequence (DNA): TGTGCCAGCTCAACAGACCAGGTGGCTGAAGCTTTCTTT.

V and J are TRBV3-1 and TRBJ2-7, with 9 bases aligning to TRBD1. The trim removed 5 bases at V and 4 bases at J, leaving 18 bases unmatched. Looked up from germline, CDR1 is LGHDT and CDR2 is YNNKEL (reference sequence). The CDR3 spans 18 residues. CDR3 amino acids: CASSSGPGQGTLQYEQYF. The CDR3 DNA reads as TGTGCCAGCAGCTCGGGGCCGGGACAGGGAACCCTCCAGTACGAGCAGTACTTC.

The rearrangement uses TRBV7-2 and TRBJ2-3, with TRBD2 identical over 7 bases. Germline values: CDR1 SGHTA, CDR2 FQGNSA. J gave up 1 base and V 5 bases, and 9 bases lay outside the gene matches. This CDR3 region has 16 residues. CDR3: CASSRAGRAGTDTQYF. The CDR3 nucleotides read TGTGCCAGCAGCCGCGCTGGGAGGGCGGGCACAGATACGCAGTATTTT.

The sample holds a few counts of this clonotype. The chain employs TRBV20-1 and TRBJ2-1, with 9 bases identical to TRBD2. V lost 6 bases to trimming and J lost 6 bases; unmatched junction nucleotides: 9. The CDR3 contains 14 residues. Germline CDR1 DFQATT, CDR2 SNEGSKA (reference sequence). The CDR3 loop reads CSATGTSLSNEQFF. CDR3 nucleotide sequence: TGCAGTGCAACCGGGACTAGCCTCTCCAATGAGCAGTTCTTC.

This clonotype was detected a few times. The chain combines TRBV5-1 with TRBJ2-1; 8 positions match TRBD1. After removal of 3 bases from V and 5 bases from J, the junction contained 7 bases not matched to a gene. Per the germline V gene, CDR1 is SGHRS and CDR2 is YFSETQ. The CDR3 has 15 residues. The CDR3 sequence: CASSWTGPTDNEQFF. The CDR3 DNA follows: TGCGCCAGCAGCTGGACAGGGCCGACCGACAATGAGCAGTTCTTC.

This clonotype was seen only a few times. The rearrangement joins TRBV5-1 to TRBJ2-2; 7 nucleotides align to TRBD1. The CDR3 has 16 residues. Per the germline V gene, CDR1 is SGHRS and CDR2 is YFSETQ. J was trimmed by 4 bases and V by 2 bases; bases with no gene match: 8. In nucleotides, the CDR3 is TGCGCCAGCAGCTTATCTTTGAGGGGGCCCACCGGGGAGCTGTTTTTT. Its protein is CASSLSLRGPTGELFF.

To note about this clonotype: A junction boundary mismatches the germline segment, possibly from a read error. This rearrangement joins TRBV7-9 to TRBJ2-3; the match to TRBD2 covers 7 bases. Looked up from germline, CDR1 is SEHNR and CDR2 is FQNEAQ (reference sequence). This CDR3 has 11 residues. CDR3 sequence reads: CASSWDYPIHF. The CDR3 nucleotides are TGTGCCAGCAGCTGGGACTACCCTATCCATTTT.